Presented here are 32 T cell receptor beta chains from one specimen sequenced in a study of memory CD4+ T cells and cytomegalovirus serostatus. TCRdb's table, derived via immunoSEQ multiplex PCR, lists solely in-frame clones and lacks some. Among tens of thousands of clones listed, about 80% were seen once. Single viable CD3+CD4+CD8-CD45RO+ cells were sorted as the memory CD4+ T cells. Sequenced: memory CD4+ T cells from blood. These receptors came from an adult in good health and CMV-seronegative.

The chain has TRBV19 and TRBJ1-5, with D maybe TRBD1 (5 bases). From germline, CDR1 is LNHDA and CDR2 SQIVND (reference sequence). The V end lost 1 base, the J end lost 6 bases, and 16 bases lay between the germline ends. This CDR3 has 16 amino acids. CDR3 DNA: TGTGCCAGTAGTATAGGCCCGCGAGGGGCCGGTCAGCCCCAGCATTTT. The encoded protein is CASSIGPRGAGQPQHF.

The chain employs TRBV19 and TRBJ2-2; 8 nucleotides line up with TRBD2. V was clipped by 6 bases and J by 5 bases; unmatched bases: 8. The CDR3 is made up of 15 amino acids. Germline CDR1 LNHDA, CDR2 SQIVND (reference sequence). The CDR3, as DNA: TGTGCCAGTAGGAGGAGCGGGGGCGCTACCGGGGAGCTGTTTTTT. It specifies CASRRSGGATGELFF.

This chain joins TRBV5-4 and TRBJ1-4, with a possible D match to TRBD1 (6 bases). Trimming cost V 3 bases and J 8 bases, with 17 bases left between them. Per germline, CDR1 SGHNT and CDR2 YYREEE (reference sequence). The CDR3 covers 15 residues. This chain's CDR3 is CASSSPDSDREKLFF. In nucleotides, the CDR3 is TGTGCCAGCAGCTCCCCGGACAGCGACCGGGAAAAACTGTTTTTT.

This clone was detected a few times. The chain employs TRBV7-2 and TRBJ1-1; D might be TRBD1 (5 bases). Germline CDR1 is SGHTA and CDR2 is FQGNSA. This CDR3 has 14 residues. V was trimmed by 3 bases and J by 8 bases, leaving 16 bases between them. CDR3 loop: CASSFLGVGGEAFF. CDR3 nucleotide sequence: TGTGCCAGCAGCTTCCTAGGAGTTGGGGGGGAAGCTTTCTTT.

The chain is built from TRBV10-3 and TRBJ2-5, with D possibly TRBD2 on 7 matching bases. Germline V gives CDR1 ENHRY, CDR2 SYGVKD. V was cut by 8 bases and J by 2 bases, with 9 bases left in between. The CDR3 contains 12 residues. As DNA, the CDR3 is TGTGCCATCGGGGGGGCTCAAGAGACCCAGTACTTC. Its protein is CAIGGAQETQYF.

The chain carries TRBV5-1 and TRBJ2-7; 7 bases match TRBD1. With 6 bases clipped from V and 0 bases from J, the junction kept 9 bases outside the gene matches. The germline V gene encodes CDR1 SGHRS and CDR2 YFSETQ. CDR3 length: 15 amino acids. This CDR3 is CASTQGVGSSYEQYF. CDR3 sequence (DNA): TGCGCCAGCACCCAGGGGGTTGGGAGCTCCTACGAGCAGTACTTC.

The rearrangement joins TRBV7-9 to TRBJ2-7; D is unresolved. The CDR3 is made up of 15 amino acids. V was clipped by 2 bases and J by 0 bases, with 11 bases between them. The germline V gene encodes CDR1 SEHNR and CDR2 FQNEAQ (reference sequence). The CDR3 loop reads CASSLRGEPSYEQYF. CDR3 bases: TGTGCCAGCAGCTTACGAGGCGAACCCTCCTACGAGCAGTACTTC.

This clone turned up a few times. The V and J genes are TRBV7-9 and TRBJ2-5, with D tentatively TRBD1 (6 bases). This CDR3 comprises 17 residues. The germline gives CDR1 SEHNR, CDR2 FQNEAQ (reference sequence). Between the trimmed V and J ends, which lost 1 base and 1 base, there was a span of 16 bases. The CDR3 coding sequence is TGTGCCAGCAGCTTAGGGTATCGGTCAGGGGTCCAAGAGACCCAGTACTTC. It encodes CASSLGYRSGVQETQYF. Based on the CDR3 plus reference TRBV7-9 and TRBJ2-5, the full variable domain is DTGVSQNPRHKITKRGQNVTFRCDPISEHNRLYWYRQTLGQGPEFLTYFQNEAQLEKSRLLSDRFSAERPKGSFSTLEIQRTEQGDSAMYLCASSLGYRSGVQETQYFGPGTRLLVL.

The chain joins TRBV18 to TRBJ2-6; no clear D. The V and J ends lost 1 base and 0 bases respectively, with 10 bases between them. The CDR3 has 17 residues. The germline V gene has CDR1 KGHSH and CDR2 LQKENI. This chain's CDR3 is CASSPRRTGSGANVLTF. CDR3 coding DNA: TGTGCCAGCTCACCACGCAGAACTGGCTCTGGGGCCAACGTCCTGACTTTC.

The chain carries TRBV5-6 and TRBJ1-1, with TRBD1 identical over 7 bases. The CDR3 spans 14 residues. Looked up from germline, CDR1 is SGHDT and CDR2 is YYEEEE. Trimming cost V 4 bases and J 0 bases; bases outside gene matches: 3. The CDR3 spells CASSVGQLNTEAFF. The CDR3 coding sequence is TGTGCCAGCAGCGTGGGACAGCTGAACACTGAAGCTTTCTTT.

The chain joins TRBV28 to TRBJ1-5; 9 nucleotides match TRBD1. CDR1 is MDHEN and CDR2 is SYDVKM in the germline V gene. The ends lost 8 bases at V and 6 bases at J; junction bases unmatched: 14. The CDR3 sequence is 16 residues long. CDR3 protein: CASRDKDRGGGQPQHF. As DNA, the CDR3 is TGTGCCAGCCGCGACAAGGACAGGGGCGGGGGTCAGCCCCAGCATTTT. The variable domain in full, with the rest retrieved from reference TRBV28 and TRBJ1-5, is DVKVTQSSRYLVKRTGEKVFLECVQDMDHENMFWYRQDPGLGLRLIYFSYDVKMKEKGDIPEGYSVSREKKERFSLILESASTNQTSMYLCASRDKDRGGGQPQHFGDGTRLSIL.

V and J are TRBV2 and TRBJ1-2, with D unclear. Germline V gives CDR1 SNHLY, CDR2 FYNNEI. The V end was cut by 0 bases, the J end by 5 bases, with 10 bases between. The CDR3 covers 14 residues. CDR3 sequence (DNA): TGTGCCAGCAGTGAAGCGCTTGTATTATATGGCTACACCTTC. Translation gives CASSEALVLYGYTF.

This chain joins TRBV6-1 and TRBJ2-3, with 7 bases fitting TRBD2. Germline values: CDR1 MNHNS, CDR2 SASEGT. The length of the CDR3 is 14 residues. Trimming at V came to 3 bases and at J to 6 bases, leaving 6 bases not matched to a gene. CDR3 bases: TGTGCCAGCAGTGAGAGGACTAGTCTGGATACGCAGTATTTT. Protein: CASSERTSLDTQYF.

The chain uses TRBV7-2 and TRBJ2-7; D may be TRBD1 or TRBD2 (5 bases each). V was shortened by 4 bases and J by 0 bases, with 13 bases between the two germline ends. The germline V gene encodes CDR1 SGHTA and CDR2 FQGNSA. This CDR3 contains 15 residues. The DNA of the CDR3 is TGTGCCAGCAGCTGGGCCGGGACGGACTCCTACGAGCAGTACTTC. Its translation: CASSWAGTDSYEQYF.

This chain joins TRBV14 and TRBJ1-4; weak D call: TRBD1 (5 bases). CDR1 is SGHDN and CDR2 is FVKESK in the germline V gene. V gave up 4 bases and J gave up 0 bases, with 15 bases separating them. The CDR3 is 17 amino acids. The CDR3, as DNA: TGTGCCAGCAGCCCGCAACTCAGGGAGGCAACTAATGAAAAACTGTTTTTT. This sequence encodes CASSPQLREATNEKLFF.

V is TRBV27 and J is TRBJ1-1; 9 nucleotides line up with TRBD1. The CDR3 covers 14 residues. V lost 6 bases to trimming and J lost 1 base; unmatched junction nucleotides: 3. Germline CDR1 MNHEY, CDR2 SMNVEV (reference sequence). The CDR3 loop is CASRKTGGNTEAFF. CDR3 DNA: TGTGCCAGCAGGAAGACAGGGGGGAACACTGAAGCTTTCTTT.

This rearrangement joins TRBV7-2 to TRBJ1-4; 7 bases are shared with TRBD1. The CDR3 spans 15 residues. CDR1 is SGHTA, CDR2 FQGNSA, per germline. The V segment lost 5 bases and the J segment 4 bases; nucleotides outside the gene matches: 7. In DNA form, the CDR3 reads TGTGCCAGCAGCGTGACAGGGACCCTTAATGAAAAACTGTTTTTT. Amino acid sequence: CASSVTGTLNEKLFF. The whole variable domain, remainder taken from reference TRBV7-2 and TRBJ1-4, is GAGVSQSPSNKVTEKGKDVELRCDPISGHTALYWYRQSLGQGLEFLIYFQGNSAPDKSGLPSDRFSAERTGGSVSTLTIQRTQQEDSAVYLCASSVTGTLNEKLFFGSGTQLSVL.

The chain is built from TRBV28 and TRBJ2-2; 10 nucleotides agree with TRBD2. Germline loops: CDR1 MDHEN, CDR2 SYDVKM. The CDR3 loop spans 13 amino acids. Trimming cost V 9 bases and J 5 bases; bases outside gene matches: 3. The CDR3 sequence is CASRTSGTGELFF. The CDR3 nucleotides are TGTGCCAGTCGGACTAGCGGTACCGGGGAGCTGTTTTTT.

The V gene is TRBV7-8, the J gene TRBJ2-3; 10 bases are a match to TRBD1. V lost 5 bases to trimming and J lost 6 bases; unmatched junction nucleotides: 14. The CDR3 loop spans 17 amino acids. Germline V gene sequence: CDR1 SGHVS, CDR2 FQNEAQ. Here the CDR3 reads CASSPKRTWTGGDTQYF. For the CDR3, the DNA is TGTGCCAGCAGCCCGAAGCGGACTTGGACAGGGGGGGATACGCAGTATTTT.

The V and J genes are TRBV28 and TRBJ1-4, with D tentatively TRBD1 (6 bases). Germline CDR1 reads MDHEN; CDR2 reads SYDVKM. The CDR3 contains 19 residues. With 4 bases removed from V and 0 bases from J, the gap between germline ends came to 21 bases. CDR3 bases: TGTGCCAGCAGTTCCCCGGGACAAAGAAGTTCTGCAACTAATGAAAAACTGTTTTTT. Encoded protein: CASSSPGQRSSATNEKLFF.

V and J are TRBV2 and TRBJ1-2, with a possible D match to TRBD1 (5 bases). The V gene lost 8 bases and the J gene lost 0 bases, with 16 bases spanning the gap. From germline, CDR1 is SNHLY and CDR2 FYNNEI. The CDR3 covers 15 residues. The CDR3 loop reads CASARGGYTNYGYTF. The CDR3, as DNA: TGTGCCAGCGCCCGGGGGGGTTATACTAACTATGGCTACACCTTC.

This chain links TRBV11-3 with TRBJ1-1; D gene unclear. From germline, CDR1 is SGHNT and CDR2 YENEEA. The CDR3 is 14 residues long. V dropped 1 base and J dropped 0 bases, with 6 bases sitting between them. The CDR3 region is CASSLGGLNTEAFF. Here the CDR3 DNA reads TGTGCCAGCAGCTTAGGCGGGCTGAACACTGAAGCTTTCTTT.

V usage is TRBV11-2 and J usage is TRBJ1-2, with no clear D. The CDR3 has 15 residues. Germline CDR1 and CDR2: SGHAT and FQNNGV. V was trimmed by 1 base and J by 0 bases, leaving 9 bases between them. In DNA form, the CDR3 reads TGTGCCAGCAGCTTAGCTGTGTCATCTAACTATGGCTACACCTTC. It yields the protein CASSLAVSSNYGYTF. Full variable domain (outside the CDR3, taken from reference TRBV11-2 and TRBJ1-2): EAGVAQSPRYKIIEKRQSVAFWCNPISGHATLYWYQQILGQGPKLLIQFQNNGVVDDSQLPKDRFSAERLKGVDSTLKIQPAKLEDSAVYLCASSLAVSSNYGYTFGSGTRLTVV.

V gene TRBV30 combines with J gene TRBJ2-7, with 7 bases lining up with TRBD1. Losses at the gene ends were 1 base for V and 3 bases for J; bases not matched to a gene: 9. This CDR3 comprises 15 residues. Germline CDR1 and CDR2: GTSNPN and SVGIG (reference sequence). The CDR3 DNA reads TGTGCCTGGAGTGGCGACAGGGACGGGTACTACGAGCAGTACTTC. Protein: CAWSGDRDGYYEQYF.

V usage is TRBV30 and J usage is TRBJ2-7; possibly TRBD2 for D (6 bases). V was clipped by 4 bases and J by 5 bases, with 21 bases between them. Germline CDR1 reads GTSNPN; CDR2 reads SVGIG (reference sequence). This CDR3 comprises 15 residues. The CDR3 DNA reads as TGTGCCTGGACCTCGCGGGGCCTGAGGGACCACGAGCAGTACTTC. Translating gives CAWTSRGLRDHEQYF.

In this sample, this clone turned up a few times. This chain joins TRBV6-5 and TRBJ2-2; D uncertain. There are 13 residues in the CDR3. Germline CDR1 is MNHEY and CDR2 is SVGAGI. V was shortened by 6 bases and J by 2 bases, with 7 bases between the two germline ends. CDR3 DNA sequence: TGTGCCAGCAGAGATGCTAACACCGGGGAGCTGTTTTTT. Protein product: CASRDANTGELFF.

This clone was seen a few times. The chain combines TRBV19 with TRBJ1-4; weak D call: TRBD1 (5 bases). CDR1 is LNHDA and CDR2 is SQIVND in the germline V gene (reference sequence). V was trimmed by 3 bases and J by 6 bases, leaving 14 bases between them. The CDR3 consists of 15 residues. CDR3 in amino acids: CASSMGQGLDEKLFF. CDR3 DNA sequence: TGTGCCAGTAGTATGGGCCAGGGACTGGATGAAAAACTGTTTTTT. The variable domain in full, with the rest retrieved from reference TRBV19 and TRBJ1-4, is DGGITQSPKYLFRKEGQNVTLSCEQNLNHDAMYWYRQDPGQGLRLIYYSQIVNDFQKGDIAEGYSVSREKKESFPLTVTSAQKNPTAFYLCASSMGQGLDEKLFFGSGTQLSVL.

This chain uses TRBV4-1 with TRBJ2-3; no clear D. In germline, CDR1 is MGHRA, CDR2 YSYEKL. The germline V and J ends were trimmed by 0 bases and 2 bases, with 3 bases remaining between them. This CDR3 is 13 amino acids long. CDR3 residues: CASSQDYTDTQYF. As DNA, the CDR3 is TGCGCCAGCAGCCAAGATTACACAGATACGCAGTATTTT.

This chain joins TRBV27 and TRBJ1-1; a possible D gene is TRBD1 (5 bases). This CDR3 has 12 amino acids. Germline V gene lookup returns CDR1 MNHEY and CDR2 SMNVEV (reference sequence). Trimming left V 6 bases short and J 7 bases short, with 12 bases between. CDR3 coding DNA: TGTGCCAGCAGAACGTGGGGGAGTGAAGCTTTCTTT. Its protein product is CASRTWGSEAFF.

The chain has TRBV2 and TRBJ2-2, with 7 positions matching TRBD1. This CDR3 comprises 15 residues. Germline CDR1 SNHLY, CDR2 FYNNEI. V dropped 6 bases and J dropped 4; count of bases not matched to a gene: 8. CDR3 sequence: CASSAQGQSTGELFF. CDR3 DNA sequence: TGTGCCAGCAGCGCTCAGGGACAGAGCACCGGGGAGCTGTTTTTT.

The V gene is TRBV18, the J gene TRBJ2-6; D is unclear. Germline V CDR1 and CDR2: KGHSH, LQKENI. This CDR3 has 15 residues. V was shortened by 4 bases and J by 0 bases, with 7 bases between the two germline ends. The CDR3 spells CASSRPDSGANVLTF. The CDR3 nucleotides read TGTGCCAGCTCACGACCGGACTCTGGGGCCAACGTCCTGACTTTC.

The V call is TRBV19, the J call TRBJ1-6; no clear D gene. Trimming left V 3 bases short and J 0 bases short, with 12 bases between. CDR3 size: 17 residues. The germline V gene has CDR1 LNHDA and CDR2 SQIVND (reference sequence). The CDR3 coding sequence is TGTGCCAGTAGTATTTTAGGCCGCAACTCCTATAATTCACCCCTCCACTTT. This encodes CASSILGRNSYNSPLHF.